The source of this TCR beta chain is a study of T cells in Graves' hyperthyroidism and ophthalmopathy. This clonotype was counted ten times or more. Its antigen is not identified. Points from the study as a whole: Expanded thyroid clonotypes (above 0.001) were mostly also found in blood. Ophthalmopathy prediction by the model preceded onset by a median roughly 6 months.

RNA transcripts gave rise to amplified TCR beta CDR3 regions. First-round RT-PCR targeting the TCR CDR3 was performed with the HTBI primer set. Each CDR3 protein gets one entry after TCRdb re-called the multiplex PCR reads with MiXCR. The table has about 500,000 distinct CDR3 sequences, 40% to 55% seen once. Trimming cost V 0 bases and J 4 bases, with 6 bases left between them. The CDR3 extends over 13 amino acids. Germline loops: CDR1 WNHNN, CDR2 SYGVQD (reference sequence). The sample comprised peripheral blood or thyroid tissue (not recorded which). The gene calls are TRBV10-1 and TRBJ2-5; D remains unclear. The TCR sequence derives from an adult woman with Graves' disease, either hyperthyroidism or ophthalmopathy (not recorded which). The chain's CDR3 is CASSESMGETQYF. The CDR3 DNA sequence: TGCGCCAGCAGTGAGTCGATGGGAGAGACCCAGTACTTC.